This T cell receptor (beta chain) stems from a study of shared clonotypes between healthy human individuals. The DNA input per sorted-subset replicate PCR was 150 to 200 ng, corresponding to some 30,000 T cell genomes. Per the study methods: Filtering differed because ImmunoSEQ produced junction-only sequences that carried no quality scores. Generated by immunoSEQ multiplex PCR, the TCRdb table keeps only in-frame clones and is missing some. Clonal size and the V and J genes are those of that table, whereas D and trimming came from the DNA. The table records 2,500,000 or so clones, about 92% of them present only once. General study findings and limits: When naive CD4 clonotypes were compared across a handful of donors, approximately 4.9% were shared. Memory subsets had estimated richness that was generally smaller than that of naive subsets.

Germline trimming cut 0 bases from V and 5 bases from J; bases unmatched to any gene: 7. The CDR3 totals 17 residues. Germline CDR1 reads KGHSH; CDR2 reads LQKENI. Turning to this clone: What it binds is not known.

This chain uses TRBV18 with TRBJ2-2, with TRBD2 identical over 9 bases. Sequenced input: naive CD4+ T cells sorted from blood. Subset described: CD45RA+ positively selected. This receptor was obtained from a man aged 18 to 29 in good health. CDR3 sequence reads: CASSPPLAGEVTGELFF. The CDR3 nucleotides are TGTGCCAGCTCACCACCATTAGCGGGAGAAGTAACCGGGGAGCTGTTTTTT.